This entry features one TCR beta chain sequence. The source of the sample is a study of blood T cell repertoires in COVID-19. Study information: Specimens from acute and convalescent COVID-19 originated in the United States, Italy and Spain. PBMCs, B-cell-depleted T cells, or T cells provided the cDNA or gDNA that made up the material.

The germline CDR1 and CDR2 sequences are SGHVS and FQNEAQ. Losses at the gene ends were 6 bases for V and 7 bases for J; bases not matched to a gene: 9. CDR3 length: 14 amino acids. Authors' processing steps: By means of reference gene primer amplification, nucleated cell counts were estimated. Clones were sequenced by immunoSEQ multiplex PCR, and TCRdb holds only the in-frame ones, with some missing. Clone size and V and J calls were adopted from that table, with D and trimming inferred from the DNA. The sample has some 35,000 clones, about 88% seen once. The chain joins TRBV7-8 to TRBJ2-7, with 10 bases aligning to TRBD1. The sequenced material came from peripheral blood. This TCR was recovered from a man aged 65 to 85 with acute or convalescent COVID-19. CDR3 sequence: CASREGQGVGEQYF. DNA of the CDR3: TGTGCCAGCAGGGAAGGACAGGGGGTTGGAGAGCAGTACTTC.